This entry lists 6 T cell receptor beta chains sequenced from one sample in a study of T cells in Graves' hyperthyroidism and ophthalmopathy. RNA transcripts were the template for amplifying TCR beta CDR3 regions. Researchers ran a first-round RT-PCR on the TCR CDR3 using the HTBI primer set. One entry per CDR3 protein results from TCRdb running MiXCR on the multiplex PCR reads. Altogether 300,000 to 450,000 distinct CDR3 sequences are present, approximately 15% being singletons, with the ten largest covering around 20%. The specimen sequenced was blood. The receptors here all came from a woman aged 25 to 45 with Graves' ophthalmopathy.

A few counts support this clonotype. The chain couples TRBV19 to TRBJ2-4; D is ambiguous. Germline V gives CDR1 LNHDA, CDR2 SQIVND (reference sequence). The CDR3 loop spans 14 amino acids. Deletions cut 7 bases from V and 0 bases from J, with 10 bases between. The CDR3 here is CASKSTLAKNIQYF. CDR3 nucleotide sequence: TGTGCCAGTAAATCTACTCTAGCCAAAAACATTCAGTACTTC.

This chain joins TRBV11-2 and TRBJ1-6; D gene ambiguous. There are 14 residues in the CDR3. V was clipped by 1 base and J by 9 bases, with 10 bases between them. Germline CDR1 reads SGHAT; CDR2 reads FQNNGV. CDR3 amino acids: CASSLGPETSPLHF. For the CDR3, the DNA is TGTGCCAGCAGCTTAGGGCCGGAAACTTCACCCCTCCACTTT. The full variable domain, in which reference TRBV11-2 and TRBJ1-6 provide the parts outside the CDR3, is EAGVAQSPRYKIIEKRQSVAFWCNPISGHATLYWYQQILGQGPKLLIQFQNNGVVDDSQLPKDRFSAERLKGVDSTLKIQPAKLEDSAVYLCASSLGPETSPLHFGNGTRLTVT.

This clonotype was detected a few times. The chain carries TRBV4-1 and TRBJ2-2; 9 nucleotides agree with TRBD2. Unmatched junction bases numbered 8, after V lost 1 base and J lost 2 bases. This CDR3 spans 18 amino acids. From germline, CDR1 is MGHRA and CDR2 YSYEKL. The CDR3 DNA reads as TGCGCCAGCAGCCAAGTCCAAGCGGGGGGCATAAACACCGGGGAGCTGTTTTTT. Its translation is CASSQVQAGGINTGELFF.

This clonotype was detected many times. This rearrangement joins TRBV18 to TRBJ2-7, with 7 nucleotides matching TRBD1. Looked up from germline, CDR1 is KGHSH and CDR2 is LQKENI. The trim removed 3 bases at V and 3 bases at J, leaving 2 bases unmatched. This CDR3 comprises 13 residues. The CDR3 DNA reads TGTGCCAGCTCACCGGGACAGAGCTACGAGCAGTACTTC. It encodes CASSPGQSYEQYF.

This clonotype was detected only a few times. This rearrangement joins TRBV7-2 to TRBJ1-2; D is unclear. V shed 2 bases and J shed 6 bases, with 7 bases lying between them. The germline CDR1 and CDR2 sequences are SGHTA and FQGNSA. This CDR3 contains 12 residues. CDR3 protein: CASSLYADGYTF. Here the CDR3 DNA reads TGTGCCAGCAGCTTATACGCCGATGGCTACACCTTC. Supplemented by reference TRBV7-2 and TRBJ1-2, the full variable domain reads GAGVSQSPSNKVTEKGKDVELRCDPISGHTALYWYRQSLGQGLEFLIYFQGNSAPDKSGLPSDRFSAERTGGSVSTLTIQRTQQEDSAVYLCASSLYADGYTFGSGTRLTVV.

This clonotype was observed many times. The chain recombines TRBV2 with TRBJ1-1, with a weak D call TRBD1 (5 bases). Germline V gene sequence: CDR1 SNHLY, CDR2 FYNNEI. The CDR3 length is 13 residues. Trimming stripped 9 bases from V and 4 bases from J, with 15 bases between. The DNA of the CDR3 is TGTGCCAGTGAGGGTGGGGCACGCACTGAAGCTTTCTTT. Protein: CASEGGARTEAFF.